Below are 3 T cell receptor beta chains sequenced from a single sample in a study of human T cells and chemical hapten exposure. A single record per CDR3 protein comes from TCRdb applying MiXCR to the RACE reads. The data show under 450,000 distinct CDR3 sequences, roughly 5% seen once. The time point here: patch test 1, 2 weeks after DPC sensitization. Stated treatment: therapeutic diphenylcyclopropenone sensitization with weekly scalp DPC. The input for sequencing was whole blood, taken in connection with sensitization to the hapten diphenylcyclopropenone (DPC). These receptors all stem from a woman in her 50s with alopecia areata. Some clones in this sample may be carry-over from other donors' samples.

This clonotype was observed a handful of times. The DNA of the CDR3 is TGTGCCAGCAGCCCCCCTCTTAGCCTTGATACGCAGTATTTT. Translation gives CASSPPLSLDTQYF. The V call is TRBV7-2, the J call TRBJ2-3; D not resolved. Germline values: CDR1 SGHTA, CDR2 FQGNSA. The CDR3 is made up of 14 amino acids. V was clipped by 5 bases and J by 6 bases, with 15 bases between them. The complete variable domain, with remaining parts taken from reference TRBV7-2 and TRBJ2-3, reads GAGVSQSPSNKVTEKGKDVELRCDPISGHTALYWYRQSLGQGLEFLIYFQGNSAPDKSGLPSDRFSAERTGGSVSTLTIQRTQQEDSAVYLCASSPPLSLDTQYFGPGTRLTVL.

This clonotype was observed many times. At one end, the junction sequence differs from germline, possibly due to a read error. The V and J genes are TRBV20-1 and TRBJ1-1, with D maybe TRBD1 (5 bases). CDR1 and CDR2 from the germline V gene are DFQATT and SNEGSKA (reference sequence). This CDR3 spans 11 amino acids. In DNA form, the CDR3 reads TGCAGTGCTAGGGGGCAGAACCGACGGGCCTTT. Translation gives CSARGQNRRAF.

This clonotype was detected many times. The chain employs TRBV10-3 and TRBJ1-4; D is ambiguous. CDR1 is ENHRY and CDR2 is SYGVKD in the germline V gene. The CDR3 runs to 14 residues. V gave up 6 bases and J gave up 5 bases, with 13 bases separating them. The CDR3 coding sequence is TGTGCCATCAGGCGATCGGGGTACAATGAAAAACTGTTTTTT. As protein: CAIRRSGYNEKLFF.